These T cell receptor beta chains were read from a single sample in a study of beta chain features in type 1 diabetes. Clones were sequenced by immunoSEQ multiplex PCR, and TCRdb holds only the in-frame ones, with some missing. The sample lists about 53,000 clones, about 64% occurring once. Sequences were obtained from stem cell memory CD4+ T cells from blood. These receptors came from a woman aged 25 to 39 with type 1 diabetes. CDR3s include the opening cysteine and the closing phenylalanine or tryptophan. The order of the fields is CDR3 length, J gene, clone size, V gene, D gene, CDR3 DNA, CDR3 protein. D genes are given only for firm matches. Size is omitted from some rows. Given values are once, few, many or a class for expanded clones.

length: 14
J: TRBJ2-7
size: NA
V: TRBV15
D: NA
DNA: TGTGCCACCAGCAGAGATCGCGAGGCCTACGAGCAGTACTTC
CDR3: CATSRDREAYEQYF

length: 15
J: TRBJ1-2
size: once
V: TRBV18
D: NA
DNA: TGTGCCAGCTCACCAACGTCAGGGCGGTCCTATGGCTACACCTTC
CDR3: CASSPTSGRSYGYTF

length: 13
J: TRBJ1-1
size: NA
V: TRBV30
D: NA
DNA: TGTGCCTGGAGTGGCAGGGCGAACACTGAAGCTTTCTTT
CDR3: CAWSGRANTEAFF

length: 13
J: TRBJ1-5
size: NA
V: TRBV29-1
D: NA
DNA: TGCAGCGTTGGTAGGCAGCAGGATCAGCCCCAGCATTTT
CDR3: CSVGRQQDQPQHF

length: 14
J: TRBJ1-5
size: NA
V: TRBV15
D: NA
DNA: TGTGCCACCAGCAAGGGCCAGGGGAATCAGCCCCAGCATTTT
CDR3: CATSKGQGNQPQHF

length: 14
J: TRBJ2-5
size: NA
V: TRBV5-4
D: TRBD2
DNA: TGTGCCAGCAGTCTAGCGGGATTCCAAGAGACCCAGTACTTC
CDR3: CASSLAGFQETQYF

length: 14
J: TRBJ2-7
size: NA
V: TRBV9
D: TRBD2
DNA: TGTGCCAGCAGCCTAGCGGGCCAGGGCTACGAGCAGTACTTC
CDR3: CASSLAGQGYEQYF

length: 17
J: TRBJ1-1
size: NA
V: TRBV11-2
D: TRBD1
DNA: TGTGCCAGCAGCCTTGGGACAGAAGGTCCCGAGGACACTGAAGCTTTCTTT
CDR3: CASSLGTEGPEDTEAFF

length: 16
J: TRBJ2-7
size: few
V: TRBV11-2
D: TRBD1
DNA: TGTGCCAGCAGCTTAGGTACCGGGACAGGGTTCTACGAGCAGTACTTC
CDR3: CASSLGTGTGFYEQYF

length: 12
J: TRBJ1-1
size: NA
V: TRBV30
D: TRBD1
DNA: TGTGCCTGGGGGACAGGGAGCGGTGAAGCTTTCTTT
CDR3: CAWGTGSGEAFF

length: 14
J: TRBJ2-1
size: NA
V: TRBV6-6
D: TRBD1
DNA: TGTGCCAGTGATCCGGACAGGGGATACAATGAGCAGTTCTTC
CDR3: CASDPDRGYNEQFF

length: 16
J: TRBJ2-2
size: NA
V: TRBV4-1
D: NA
DNA: TGCGCCAGCAGCCAACCTCTAGCGAGAAGGACCGGGGAGCTGTTTTTT
CDR3: CASSQPLARRTGELFF

length: 13
J: TRBJ2-7
size: NA
V: TRBV19
D: NA
DNA: TGTGCCAGTAGTCCCCGAAGACTAGGCGAGCAGTACTTC
CDR3: CASSPRRLGEQYF

length: 18
J: TRBJ2-1
size: NA
V: TRBV9
D: TRBD2
DNA: TGTGCCAGCAGCGTAGAGGTTAGCGGGAGTTACTCCTACAATGAGCAGTTCTTC
CDR3: CASSVEVSGSYSYNEQFF

length: 13
J: TRBJ1-1
size: few
V: TRBV27
D: TRBD1
DNA: TGTGCCAGCAGCACTCGACAGGGGGAAGCGGCTTTCTTT
CDR3: CASSTRQGEAAFF

length: 13
J: TRBJ2-1
size: NA
V: TRBV9
D: NA
DNA: TGTGCCAGCAGCGTACACGGAGTCAATGAGCAGTTCTTC
CDR3: CASSVHGVNEQFF

length: 14
J: TRBJ2-6
size: few
V: TRBV5-4
D: NA
DNA: TGTGCCAGCAGCTTGTCTACCGGGGCCAACGTCCTGACTTTC
CDR3: CASSLSTGANVLTF

length: 15
J: TRBJ2-7
size: NA
V: TRBV19
D: TRBD2
DNA: TGTGCCAGTAGCCCCATAGCGGGTATCTCCTACGAGCAGTACTTC
CDR3: CASSPIAGISYEQYF

length: 15
J: TRBJ2-1
size: NA
V: TRBV5-1
D: TRBD2
DNA: TGCGCCAGCAGCTTGGCCGGGGGGAGGGGCGATGAGCAGTTCTTC
CDR3: CASSLAGGRGDEQFF